Below, 9 T cell receptor beta chains from the same sample are listed, as sequenced in a study of blood T cell repertoires in COVID-19. The table came from immunoSEQ multiplex PCR; TCRdb's copy has only in-frame clones and leaves some out. The table records roughly 500,000 clones, roughly nine tenths of them present only once. Sequencing was performed on PBMCs or T cells enriched from blood (not recorded which). These receptors all stem from a woman between 55 and 75 years old who had recovered from COVID-19.

The CDR3 region is CASSLQGAPYNEQFF. For the CDR3, the DNA is TGTGCCAGCAGCTTACAGGGGGCGCCCTACAATGAGCAGTTCTTC. V is TRBV5-5 and J is TRBJ2-1; TRBD1 matches at 9 bases. The germline CDR1 and CDR2 sequences are SGHKS and YYEKEE (reference sequence). Germline trimming cut 2 bases from V and 2 bases from J; bases unmatched to any gene: 2. The CDR3 runs to 15 residues.

Remarks on this clone: The sample has other DNA sequences that encode this CDR3 too. J is TRBJ2-5 and V is TRBV20-1; D uncertain. The CDR3 has 11 amino acids. The germline V and J ends were trimmed by 2 bases and 2 bases, with 3 bases remaining between them. CDR1 is DFQATT and CDR2 is SNEGSKA in the germline V gene (reference sequence). CDR3 DNA: TGCAGTGCTAGACTGCAAGAGACCCAGTACTTC. Translation gives CSARLQETQYF.

The chain joins TRBV7-9 to TRBJ2-7; perhaps TRBD1 as D (5 bases). Trimming shortened V by 4 bases and J by 6 bases, and 10 bases separated the two germline ends. From germline, CDR1 is SEHNR and CDR2 FQNEAQ (reference sequence). The CDR3 totals 12 residues. The CDR3 spells CASSSDQGEQYF. As DNA, the CDR3 is TGTGCCAGCAGCTCCGACCAGGGCGAGCAGTACTTC.

The chain carries TRBV30 and TRBJ1-1; D is ambiguous. With 0 bases removed from V and 0 bases from J, the gap between germline ends came to 17 bases. From germline, CDR1 is GTSNPN and CDR2 SVGIG (reference sequence). The CDR3 is 17 amino acids. As DNA, the CDR3 is TGTGCCTGGAGTGTACGTAGAGTGAACGGGATGAACACTGAAGCTTTCTTT. It encodes CAWSVRRVNGMNTEAFF.

CDR3 sequence reads: CASSGTQNEKLFF. As DNA, the CDR3 is TGCGCCAGCAGCGGTACGCAGAATGAAAAACTGTTTTTT. This chain connects TRBV5-1 to TRBJ1-4; D is uncertain. The germline V and J ends were trimmed by 4 bases and 5 bases, with 9 bases remaining between them. The germline V gene has CDR1 SGHRS and CDR2 YFSETQ. This CDR3 contains 13 residues.

V and J are TRBV11-2 and TRBJ1-1; D perhaps matches TRBD1 (5 bases). The CDR3 length is 14 residues. Germline assignment: CDR1 SGHAT and CDR2 FQNNGV. Trimming took 7 bases from V and 5 from J, leaving 17 bases between them. This CDR3 is CASTSAGGATEAFF. CDR3 nucleotide sequence: TGTGCCAGCACCTCGGCGGGGGGTGCAACTGAAGCTTTCTTT.

The chain joins TRBV28 to TRBJ2-7, with 7 bases identical to TRBD1. CDR1 and CDR2 (germline): MDHEN, SYDVKM. The CDR3 spans 14 residues. V lost 5 bases and J lost 5; bases outside the gene matches: 9. This CDR3 reads CASSTDRVVDEQYV. DNA for the CDR3: TGTGCCAGCAGTACCGACAGGGTAGTCGACGAGCAGTACGTC.

The V and J genes are TRBV7-8 and TRBJ2-7; 10 nucleotides match TRBD1. This CDR3 is 15 amino acids long. J was trimmed by 2 bases and V by 3 bases; bases with no gene match: 4. Looked up from germline, CDR1 is SGHVS and CDR2 is FQNEAQ. As DNA, the CDR3 is TGTGCCAGCAGCTTGCGACAGGGGGCACCCTACGAGCAGTACTTC. Translating gives CASSLRQGAPYEQYF.

CDR3 sequence reads: CASSWSSGNTIYF. In nucleotides, the CDR3 is TGTGCCAGCAGTTGGAGCTCTGGAAACACCATATATTTT. The chain combines TRBV6-5 with TRBJ1-3; D unclear. Germline V lookup: CDR1 MNHEY, CDR2 SVGAGI. V dropped 4 bases and J dropped 0 bases, with 4 bases sitting between them. This CDR3 is 13 amino acids long.